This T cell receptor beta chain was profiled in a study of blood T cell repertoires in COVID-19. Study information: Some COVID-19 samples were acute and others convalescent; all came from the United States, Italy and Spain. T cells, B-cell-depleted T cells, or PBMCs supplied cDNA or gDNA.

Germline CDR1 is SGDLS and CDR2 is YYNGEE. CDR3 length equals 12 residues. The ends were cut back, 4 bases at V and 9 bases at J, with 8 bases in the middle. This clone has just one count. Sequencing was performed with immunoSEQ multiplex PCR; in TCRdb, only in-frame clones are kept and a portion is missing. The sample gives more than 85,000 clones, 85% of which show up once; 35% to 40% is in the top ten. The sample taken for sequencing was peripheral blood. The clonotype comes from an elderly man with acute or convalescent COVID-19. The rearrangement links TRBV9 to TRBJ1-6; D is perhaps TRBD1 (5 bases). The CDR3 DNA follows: TGTGCCAGCAGCCCGGACATTTCACCCCTCCACTTT. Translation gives CASSPDISPLHF.